A selection of T cell receptor beta chains follows, all from one sample in a study of blood T cell repertoires in COVID-19. The assay was immunoSEQ multiplex PCR, and TCRdb's table has in-frame clones only and misses some. The sample has fewer than 250,000 clones, around four fifths seen once. Sequencing input: peripheral blood. The receptors come from an older woman with active or convalescent COVID-19. CDR3s include the opening cysteine and the closing phenylalanine or tryptophan. Each record gives: D gene, clone size, J gene, V gene, CDR3 DNA, CDR3 protein. A D gene is named only where the DNA matches it firmly. The size of a clone is reported for some rows only, either as once, few or many, or as a class for expanded clones.

- - TRBJ1-2 TRBV9 TGTGCCAGCAGTCGTAACTATGGCTACACCTTC CASSRNYGYTF
- - TRBJ1-2 TRBV10-3 TGTGCCATCAGTGAGTCGACGGAGAACTATGGCTACACCTTC CAISESTENYGYTF
TRBD1 - TRBJ2-7 TRBV7-9 TGTGCCAGCAGCCCAGAGGGGGGACAGGGGTTCTACGAGCAGTACTTC CASSPEGGQGFYEQYF
- - TRBJ2-2 TRBV6-6 TGTGCCAGCAGTTACTCGGGACAAGAGAACACCGGGGAGCTGTTTTTT CASSYSGQENTGELFF
TRBD1 few TRBJ2-7 TRBV6-6 TGTGCCAGCAAACTCCGGGACAGGACCTACGAGCAGTACTTC CASKLRDRTYEQYF
- - TRBJ2-1 TRBV7-9 TGTGCCAGCAGCTTCGCCTGGAGGGACAATGAGCAGTTCTTC CASSFAWRDNEQFF
- - TRBJ1-6 TRBV3-1/TRBV3-2 TGTGCCAGCAGCCACCCCCGGGGGGGTCTTGGCTCACCCCTCCACTTT CASSHPRGGLGSPLHF
TRBD2 few TRBJ2-1 TRBV29-1 TGCAGCGTGACAGGACTAGCGGGAGGGCGCTACAATGAGCAGTTCTTC CSVTGLAGGRYNEQFF
TRBD1 - TRBJ1-3 TRBV15 TGTGCCACCAGCAGAGATATCCTGGCAGGGGGTCTCTCTGGAAACACCATATATTTT CATSRDILAGGLSGNTIYF
- - TRBJ2-1 TRBV6-5 TGTGCCAGCAGTTACTATACAGACTCCTACAATGAGCAGTTCTTC CASSYYTDSYNEQFF
- once TRBJ2-6 TRBV5-5 TGTGCCAGCAGCTTAAGTAGCTCTGGGGCCAACGTCCTGACTTTC CASSLSSSGANVLTF
TRBD2 - TRBJ2-6 TRBV7-9 TGTGCCAGCTCACTAGCGGGGGCCTTTGGGGCCAACGTCCTGACTTTC CASSLAGAFGANVLTF
- - TRBJ1-6 TRBV6-5 TGTGCCAGCATGCAGGGCTATAATTCACCCCTCCACTTT CASMQGYNSPLHF
- - TRBJ1-1 TRBV7-2 TGTGCCAGCAGCTTAGAGGGGGATATGAACACTGAAGCTTTCTTT CASSLEGDMNTEAFF
TRBD2 - TRBJ2-1 TRBV24-1 TGTGCCACCAGTGACCCCGGACTAGCGGGCTACAATGAGCAGTTCTTC CATSDPGLAGYNEQFF
- - TRBJ1-1 TRBV30 TGTGCCTGGAGCCGAGGCCCAGGGTTCACTGAAGCTTTCTTT CAWSRGPGFTEAFF
- - TRBJ1-1 TRBV28 TGTGCCAGCAGTTTACAGGGTTGGTCCACTGAAGCTTTCTTT CASSLQGWSTEAFF
- - TRBJ1-2 TRBV5-1 TGCGCCAGCAGCTTTGAAGGTTCGGGAGGCTACACCTTC CASSFEGSGGYTF
TRBD1 once TRBJ1-2 TRBV10-3 TGTGCCATCAGTGTCGAACGACAGGGGGCGAGTGGCTACACCTTC CAISVERQGASGYTF
TRBD1 - TRBJ2-2 TRBV7-9 TGTGCCAGCAGGGGGACAGGGGGCCAATCCGGGGAGCTGTTTTTT CASRGTGGQSGELFF
- - TRBJ1-2 TRBV3-1/TRBV3-2 TGTGCCAGCAGCCAAGATTCCCAGGTCTATGGCTACACCTTC CASSQDSQVYGYTF
TRBD2 - TRBJ2-3 TRBV18 TGTGCCAGCTCCCACGGACTAGCGGGAGGTTTTCCCTCACAGGGTACGCAGTATTTT CASSHGLAGGFPSQGTQYF
TRBD2 once TRBJ2-1 TRBV5-1 TGCGCCAGCAGCTGGTCGGGAGGGGTCCATGAGCAGTTCTTC CASSWSGGVHEQFF
TRBD1 - TRBJ2-1 TRBV18 TGTGCCAGCTCACCAGGACAGGGGGCGTTATTTGCTGAGCAGTTCTTC CASSPGQGALFAEQFF
- - TRBJ2-2 TRBV7-3 TGTGCCAGCAGCTTAAATCCCAGCACCGGGGAGCTGTTTTTT CASSLNPSTGELFF
- - TRBJ2-3 TRBV5-1 TGCGCCAGCAGCTCGTATAGCGTGACAGATACGCAGTATTTT CASSSYSVTDTQYF
- - TRBJ1-1 TRBV11-2 TGTGCCAGCAGCTTAGTACCCAACGGGGCTTTCTTT CASSLVPNGAFF
TRBD1 - TRBJ1-5 TRBV6-6 TGTGCCAGCAGTCCCCTGGGACAGGGGGCCTTAAATCAGCCCCAGCATTTT CASSPLGQGALNQPQHF
TRBD2 - TRBJ2-7 TRBV5-4 TGTGCCAGCAGCTTGGTGGTGACTAGCGAACAGTACTTC CASSLVVTSEQYF
- - TRBJ2-1 TRBV21-1 TGTGCCAGCAGCAAATTGGCGGGAGGACTCTCCTACAATGAGCAGTTCTTC CASSKLAGGLSYNEQFF
TRBD1 - TRBJ1-1 TRBV9 TGTGCCAGCAGCGCGACAGGGATCACTGAAGCTTTCTTT CASSATGITEAFF
- - TRBJ1-5 TRBV2 TGTGCCAGCAGTCCACCATCATGGGGGGATTATAGCAATCAGCCCCAGCATTTT CASSPPSWGDYSNQPQHF
TRBD2 - TRBJ2-1 TRBV23-1 TGCGCCAGCAGTCATCTAGCGGGGGGGCCTTTCTACAATGAGCAGTTCTTC CASSHLAGGPFYNEQFF
- - TRBJ1-2 TRBV5-1 TGCGCCAGCAGCTTGAGCACCCCAGGAACCCGACGGGGCTACACCTTC CASSLSTPGTRRGYTF
- - TRBJ1-2 TRBV11-2 TGTGCCAGCAGCTTACCGACAGGACAAGGGTATGGCTACACCTTC CASSLPTGQGYGYTF
TRBD1 - TRBJ2-7 TRBV28 TGTGCCAGCAGACCGGGACAGAGCTCCTACGAGCAGTACTTC CASRPGQSSYEQYF
- once TRBJ1-4 TRBV29-1 TGCAGCGGGACAGCAAATGAAAAACTGTTTTTT CSGTANEKLFF